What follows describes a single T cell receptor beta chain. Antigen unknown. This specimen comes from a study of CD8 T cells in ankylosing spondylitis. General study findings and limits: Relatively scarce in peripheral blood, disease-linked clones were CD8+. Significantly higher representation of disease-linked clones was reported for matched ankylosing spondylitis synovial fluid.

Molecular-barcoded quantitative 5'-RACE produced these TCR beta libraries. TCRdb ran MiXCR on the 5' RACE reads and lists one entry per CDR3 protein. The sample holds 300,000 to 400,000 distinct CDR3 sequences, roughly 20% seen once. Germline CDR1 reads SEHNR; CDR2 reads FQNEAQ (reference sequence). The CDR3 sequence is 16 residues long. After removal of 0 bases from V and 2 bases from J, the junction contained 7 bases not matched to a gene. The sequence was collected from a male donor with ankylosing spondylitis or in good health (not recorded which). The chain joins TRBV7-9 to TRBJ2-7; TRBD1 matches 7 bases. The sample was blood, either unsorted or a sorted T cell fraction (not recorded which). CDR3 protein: CASSLAGGEEAYEQYF. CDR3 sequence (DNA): TGTGCCAGCAGCTTAGCAGGGGGCGAAGAAGCCTACGAGCAGTACTTC.